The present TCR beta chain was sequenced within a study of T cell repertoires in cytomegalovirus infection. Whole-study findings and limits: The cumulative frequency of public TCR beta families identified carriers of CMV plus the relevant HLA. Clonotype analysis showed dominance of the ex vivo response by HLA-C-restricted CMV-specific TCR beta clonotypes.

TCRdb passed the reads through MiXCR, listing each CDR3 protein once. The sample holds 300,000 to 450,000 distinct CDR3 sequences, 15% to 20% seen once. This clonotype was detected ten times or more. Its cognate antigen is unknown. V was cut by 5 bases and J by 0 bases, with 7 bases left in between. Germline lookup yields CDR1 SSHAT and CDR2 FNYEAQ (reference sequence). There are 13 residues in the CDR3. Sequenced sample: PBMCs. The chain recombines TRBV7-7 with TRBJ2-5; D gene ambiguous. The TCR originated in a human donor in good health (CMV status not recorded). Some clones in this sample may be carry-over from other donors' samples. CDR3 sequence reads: CASSPQYQETQYF. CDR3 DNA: TGTGCCAGCAGCCCCCAGTACCAAGAGACCCAGTACTTC. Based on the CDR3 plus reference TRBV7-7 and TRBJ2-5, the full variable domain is GAGVSQSPRYKVTKRGQDVTLRCDPISSHATLYWYQQALGQGPEFLTYFNYEAQPDKSGLPSDRFSAERPEGSISTLTIQRTEQRDSAMYRCASSPQYQETQYFGPGTRLLVL.